This paragraph reports one T cell receptor beta chain. Its antigen is not known. At the deep level, the assay was run. As originally analysed: ImmunoSEQ gave junction-only sequences without quality scores, so filtering differed. Sequencing used immunoSEQ multiplex PCR; TCRdb keeps in-frame clones, though not all of them. That table is the source of V, J and clone size, and D and trimming were worked out from the DNA. Among 950,000 to 1,100,000 clones listed, about 80% were seen once. The data belong to a study of shared clonotypes between healthy human individuals. In the study overall: The donors, two women and three men, were aged 18 to 49. Study-wide results and limits: Larger estimated richness was generally recorded for naive subsets relative to memory subsets.

V lost 2 bases and J 6 bases, leaving 9 bases between the germline ends. The CDR3 runs 14 residues. Germline values: CDR1 SGHNT, CDR2 YYREEE (reference sequence). Sequencing was performed on memory CD4+ T cells sorted from blood. Subset noted: CD45RA-negative fraction. The clonotype comes from a man aged 18 to 30 in good health. This chain links TRBV5-4 with TRBJ1-6; D is perhaps TRBD1 (5 bases). The CDR3 here is CASSLKGINSPLHF. CDR3 DNA sequence: TGTGCCAGCAGCTTAAAGGGGATTAATTCACCCCTCCACTTT.